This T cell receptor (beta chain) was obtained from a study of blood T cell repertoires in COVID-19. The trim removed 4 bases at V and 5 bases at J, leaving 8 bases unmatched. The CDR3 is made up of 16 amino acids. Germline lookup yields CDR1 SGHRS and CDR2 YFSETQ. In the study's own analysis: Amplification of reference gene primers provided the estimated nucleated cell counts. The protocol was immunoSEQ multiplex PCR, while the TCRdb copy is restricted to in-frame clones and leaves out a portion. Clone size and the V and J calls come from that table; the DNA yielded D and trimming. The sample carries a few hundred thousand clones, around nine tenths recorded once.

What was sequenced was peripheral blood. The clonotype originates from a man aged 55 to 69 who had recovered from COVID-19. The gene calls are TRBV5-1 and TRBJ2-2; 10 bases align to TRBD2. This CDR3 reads CASSVGLAGVTGELFF. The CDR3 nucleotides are TGCGCCAGCAGCGTGGGGCTAGCGGGGGTTACCGGGGAGCTGTTTTTT.